The present T cell receptor beta chain was sequenced within a study of shared clonotypes between healthy human individuals. Study at large: The study enrolled a couple of women and a few men aged 18 to 49.

This CDR3 region has 14 residues. Germline V lookup: CDR1 SGHTA, CDR2 FQGNSA. With 2 bases removed from V and 3 bases from J, the gap between germline ends came to 10 bases. Overall study findings and caveats: The authors expected sequencing depth to affect clonotype sharing among donors.

For every subset, genomic DNA was evenly distributed across several immunoSEQ plates. Sequencing was performed with immunoSEQ multiplex PCR; in TCRdb, only in-frame clones are kept and a portion is missing. The sample has about 460,000 clones, more than 70% seen once. This clone was seen only a few times. Its antigen is unidentified. This chain links TRBV7-2 with TRBJ2-5; no clear D. Sequenced input: PBMCs. The sequence derives from a woman in her thirties or forties in good health. Some clones in this sample may be carry-over from other donors' samples. Written as DNA, the CDR3 is TGTGCCAGCAGCTTACCCGCGACCAAAGAGACCCAGTACTTC. Encoded protein: CASSLPATKETQYF.